These T cell receptor beta chains were read from a single sample in a study of vaccination effects on CD4 cells after COVID-19. Sequenced by immunoSEQ multiplex PCR; TCRdb stores in-frame clones only, minus some. The data contain about 31,000 clones, just under 75% of them singletons. Their specific antigens are unknown. The specimen comprised CD4+ T cells from PBMCs cultured with HCoV-229E spike peptides, sampled after COVID-19 vaccination. The receptors were sampled from a human donor who received a COVID-19 vaccine. Both conserved end residues are part of each CDR3. The order of the fields is clone size, J gene, CDR3 length, V gene, D gene, CDR3 protein, CDR3 DNA. The D gene is left open where the match is weak. Some rows mark clone size as missing; the rest say once, few, many or name a class of expanded clone.

NA	TRBJ1-5	15	TRBV6-1	NA	CASSDGTYSNQPQHF	TGTGCCAGCAGTGATGGGACCTATAGCAATCAGCCCCAGCATTTT
NA	TRBJ2-1	14	TRBV6-5	TRBD2	CARGRSSGNNEQFF	TGTGCCAGGGGAAGGTCTAGCGGGAACAATGAGCAGTTCTTC
NA	TRBJ2-1	16	TRBV24-1	TRBD1	CATSDLRRQGLDEQFF	TGTGCCACCAGTGATTTACGGCGACAGGGATTGGATGAGCAGTTCTTC
NA	TRBJ2-1	16	TRBV10-3	NA	CAIRPGGTSSYNEQFF	TGTGCCATCAGGCCCGGGGGGACAAGCTCCTACAATGAGCAGTTCTTC
NA	TRBJ2-5	15	TRBV5-1	TRBD1	CASSSGTGGGETQYF	TGCGCCAGCAGCTCTGGGACAGGAGGCGGGGAGACCCAGTACTTC
NA	TRBJ2-5	15	TRBV5-8	NA	CASSLLGVLQETQYF	TGTGCCAGCAGCTTGCTAGGGGTCCTCCAAGAGACCCAGTACTTC
few	TRBJ2-1	15	TRBV10-1	TRBD2	CASSLSGGALNEQFF	TGCGCCAGCAGTTTGAGCGGGGGGGCCCTCAATGAGCAGTTCTTC
NA	TRBJ2-4	16	TRBV19	NA	CASSIGHNLAKNIQYF	TGTGCCAGTAGTATCGGACATAACCTAGCCAAAAACATTCAGTACTTC
NA	TRBJ2-5	17	TRBV21-1	NA	CASSKQHRVLMGETQYF	TGTGCCAGCAGCAAACAGCACCGGGTACTTATGGGGGAGACCCAGTACTTC
NA	TRBJ2-2	17	TRBV9	TRBD2	CASRELAGEAGTGELFF	TGTGCCAGCAGGGAATTAGCGGGAGAGGCGGGTACCGGGGAGCTGTTTTTT
NA	TRBJ2-5	13	TRBV5-1	NA	CASSGWEYETQYF	TGCGCCAGCAGCGGGTGGGAGTACGAGACCCAGTACTTC
NA	TRBJ2-3	13	TRBV29-1	NA	CSVERSSTDTQYF	TGCAGCGTGGAGCGGTCTAGCACAGATACGCAGTATTTT
NA	TRBJ1-2	19	TRBV4-1	NA	CASSNPPGVDNLKNYGYTF	TGCGCCAGCAGCAATCCACCGGGCGTGGACAACCTGAAAAACTATGGCTACACCTTC
few	TRBJ1-6	13	TRBV2	NA	CASSEAEVAPLHF	TGTGCCAGCAGTGAAGCCGAGGTGGCACCCCTCCACTTT
NA	TRBJ2-3	13	TRBV6-1	NA	CASSETITDTQYF	TGTGCCAGCAGTGAAACAATCACAGATACGCAGTATTTT
once	TRBJ2-7	14	TRBV3-1/TRBV3-2	TRBD1	CASSQTGGYYEQYF	TGTGCCAGCAGCCAGACAGGGGGCTACTACGAGCAGTACTTC
NA	TRBJ2-3	16	TRBV19	TRBD1	CASRADRGVYADTQYF	TGTGCCAGTAGGGCCGACAGGGGGGTTTATGCAGATACGCAGTATTTT
large	TRBJ1-1	16	TRBV5-4	NA	CASSLRGVEGNTEAFF	TGTGCCAGCAGCTTGAGGGGCGTCGAGGGGAACACTGAAGCTTTCTTT
NA	TRBJ1-5	14	TRBV27	NA	CASSLSAGLQPQHF	TGTGCCAGCAGTTTATCAGCGGGGCTTCAGCCCCAGCATTTT